Sequencing of this TCR beta chain was carried out in a study of cytomegalovirus exposure and HLA in healthy donors (dated by TCRdb to 2016 to 2017). Regarding the complete study: An earlier analysis of 587 of the donors reported roughly 300 Gb of sequence data and 100 million to 120 million unique TCR beta sequences obtained from approximately 180 million T cells. HLA typing covered class I and class II loci at four-digit resolution. A later analysis re-analyzed previously published TCR beta repertoires from 600 to 850 donors and added high-resolution HLA genotyping to study TCR occurrence patterns. The number of donors typed differed by locus, with 629-630 for A, B, C, DRB1 and DQB1, around 500 for DQA1, 600 to 610 for DPA1, and around 430 for DPB1. All discovery cohort repertoires had been generated on a single sequencing platform. Along with the approximately 650-subject first cohort, a separate validation cohort of over a hundred different subjects was used. To predict cytomegalovirus infection status, the study brought together high-throughput TCR immunosequencing, statistical association of individual TCRs with disease status, and machine learning. Rather than using new phenotypic data, the later analysis identified candidate immune exposures from TCR beta sequences and from how often those sequences occurred across donors. A later genetic analysis used genome-wide SNP genotypes for about three fifths of the roughly 700 donors, treating that subset as a discovery cohort. The T cell repertoires of 670 or so subjects were profiled by immunosequencing and related to cytomegalovirus serostatus. On average, roughly 240,000 unique TCR beta nucleotide sequences were sequenced per donor among several hundred genotyped donors of the cohort, with 15% to 20% of those sequences being non-productive. About five DR-DQ haplotypes were handled as single units for association and clustering, since linkage in the cohort was strong. Donor age, sex, ethnicity and CMV serostatus were compiled alongside the repertoire data. Of the 398 genotyped donors, roughly 80% fell in the genetic ancestry cluster associated with self-reported Caucasian donors. The study aimed to test whether signatures of past pathogen exposure could be identified by cataloging public T cell receptors. An earlier analysis of several hundred of the donors used high-throughput TCR beta sequencing to judge whether each TCR beta V gene segment behaved as functional or pseudogenic. An early release that covered around 590 HLA-typed donors contained approximately 300 gigabases of sequencing data and 80 million or so unique TCR sequences. Summary of the overall study and its limitations: Because the 87-base-pair reads could not distinguish some IMGT-functional V segments, including TRBV6-2 and TRBV6-3, those segments were excluded. Three of the identified cytomegalovirus-associated TCR beta chains were confirmed in vitro to be specific for cytomegalovirus antigens. A group of highly shared sequence variants was considered likely to be a technical artifact of the sequencing pipeline. An earlier analysis of approximately 570 of the donors showed that most TCR beta V segments appeared in productive rearrangements either about 87% or about 30% of the time, which broadly matched IMGT annotations. The only immune exposure information available for the cohort was CMV serostatus. Sequencing depth was assumed to be roughly uniform across donors in the presence/absence analyses, though that assumption may not hold. Most TCR sequences were observed very rarely across donors, whereas some public TCRs were present in many individuals. It was suggested by the authors that the approach could potentially be generalized to other disease states and immunological phenotypes. According to a later analysis, parvovirus B19, influenza, CMV and Epstein-Barr virus appeared linked to several top co-occurrence clusters. Assigning TCR associations to individual alleles was difficult when HLA alleles, especially DR and DQ, strongly co-occurred. In this cohort, only TCR beta chains were sequenced, and detectable features were limited by the absence of alpha or paired-chain data. Correlated functional status among segregating V segments might reflect linkage disequilibrium, but an unknown experimental factor could not be ruled out. The earlier analysis of approximately 590 of the donors excluded roughly 16 rarely observed V segments, including chromosome 9 orphons, because counts were too low. In a later genetic analysis, a missense DCLRE1C variant was associated with V-gene and J-gene trimming of TCR beta chains, and the association was replicated in an independent cohort. In a later analysis, some 18,000 TCR beta sequences were associated with specific HLA alleles at a false discovery rate of 0.05. HLA typing was unavailable for some donors at each locus, so association tests used only the typed subset. In a later analysis, TCR association rates were found to vary across HLA loci, with the most associated TCRs seen for DRB1 alleles and the fewest for HLA-C alleles. A total of 150 to 200 TCR beta chains were listed by the study as associated with cytomegalovirus. A later genetic analysis reported fewer N-insertions in productive TCRs among donors in an Asian-associated ancestry cluster than the roughly 700-donor mean. In a later analysis, HLA-associated TCR beta chains showed more clonal expansion and lower generation probabilities than non-associated chains that were equally common. A further reported finding was that TCR beta sequences accurately predicted the HLA-A and HLA-B alleles for most subjects in the first cohort. The classifier was reported to diagnose cytomegalovirus status with high specificity and sensitivity in both the original and validation cohorts. According to a later analysis, most CMV-associated TCR beta chains appeared to be HLA-restricted, and the HLA associations seemed to be driven largely by CMV exposure.

This clone was counted between two and nine times. The antigen it binds to is not known. Base qualities are not recorded, but no much larger clone differs from it by a single base. Library prep was done by the immunoSEQ multiplex PCR assay. A mixture of 60 forward primers for TCR Vbeta segments and 13 reverse primers for TCR Jbeta segments was used in the multiplex PCR. The CDR3 region of rearranged TCR beta genes was amplified from genomic DNA with a multiplex PCR assay. The amplified TCR beta libraries were sequenced on the Illumina HiSeq System as 87-base-pair reads. Per the authors' processing: In a later analysis, some 80 million unique TCR beta chains were counted across the 650 to 750 repertoires, and roughly 11 million of these chains were shared by at least two donors. Raw reads were error-corrected and collapsed into unique sequences by a nearest-neighbor algorithm in which closely related sequences were merged to remove PCR and sequencing errors. V, D and J gene segments were assigned by aligning CDR3 sequences to IMGT reference sequences. For a sequence to be retained, at least a six-nucleotide match to both a V gene segment and a J gene segment was required. A rearrangement counted as productive if the CDR3 had no stop codons and remained in frame with V and J, and every other rearrangement counted as non-productive. CDR3 was defined according to IMGT convention as the region running from the second conserved V-encoded cysteine to the conserved J-encoded phenylalanine. The earlier analysis of about 500 of the donors excluded sequences that lacked an unambiguous match to a single V gene segment. An earlier analysis of 587 of the donors called V segments functional above 56.7% productive rearrangements and segregating when the between-donor standard deviation exceeded 5%. A statistical classification framework was developed to diagnose cytomegalovirus status using the catalog of TCR beta chain sequences. In a later analysis, TCR nucleotide sequences were compared against IMGT/GENE-DB human TR gene sequences so that V and J genes could be assigned. The TCRdist pipeline was used in a later analysis to assign CDR3 sequences and most-parsimonious VDJ recombination scenarios. In a later analysis, every TCR beta chain was defined by the combination of its CDR3 amino acid sequence and its V-gene family, and reads without a unique V-gene family were dropped. To address suspected cross-contamination and a sequencing artifact, a later analysis removed 592 highly shared, low-generation-probability nucleotide sequences. In a later analysis, a clonal expansion index for each public chain was calculated from normalized within-repertoire ranks of inferred template counts. Generation probabilities in a later analysis came from a VDJ recombination model fitted to out-of-frame rearrangements, and those results were checked against IGoR. In a later analysis, TCR-TCR, TCR-HLA and TCR-CMV co-occurrence was scored with hypergeometric tests, and a repertoire-size bias correction was applied to TCR pairs. False discovery rates were estimated in a later analysis by permuting HLA or CMV assignments 20 times. A later analysis grouped co-occurring TCRs with DBSCAN, adding TCRdist sequence similarity when clustering within HLA-allele-positive subsets. For co-occurrence clustering, repertoires with fewer than 30,000 or more than 120,000 public chains were excluded, along with five repertoires with anomalous nucleotide sharing. The table comes from immuneACCESS by way of TCRdb, which keeps in-frame sequences with V and J called. Part of the clones is missing from these tables; in studies checked, under half for an unresolved V gene and the rest for unknown reasons. The DNA gave D and trimming, while V, J and clone size come from that table. The sample yields over 150,000 clones; approximately 78% were counted once. Approximately 0.87% of the sample goes to the ten largest clones.

The CDR3 runs 14 amino acids, cysteine and phenylalanine included. Only the CDR3 region is kept as DNA, spanning 42 bases read in frame from base 1. V loses 5 bases at its end and J loses 2 bases; junction bases beyond the gene matches: 2. Based on the germline V gene, the CDR1 and CDR2 sequences are SNHLY and FYNNEI. The cohort consisted of 650 to 850 healthy bone marrow donors. All cohort members were sampled while nominally healthy, although unrecorded immune exposures were likely present. The donor was CMV seropositive and belonged to the group of 250 to 300 seropositive cohort members. Each donor provided a peripheral blood sample, and peripheral blood mononuclear cells were used for TCR beta sequencing. Genomic DNA was extracted from the blood cell samples with the Qiagen DNeasy Blood Extraction Kit.

The TCR originated in a girl under 10 years old in good health and CMV-seropositive. In this chain, TRBV2 is recombined with TRBJ2-3; 9 middle bases align to TRBD2. The sequenced sample consisted of PBMCs. Read as DNA, the sequence is TGTGCCAGCAGTCCGGGACTAGCCACAGATACGCAGTATTTT. Its coded protein is CASSPGLATDTQYF.